This T cell receptor beta chain was profiled in a study of beta chain features in type 1 diabetes. Sequencing targeted expressed TCRB transcripts, as all isolated RNA had been reverse transcribed. Only in-frame clones appear in the TCRdb table, and some are missing; sequencing was by immunoSEQ multiplex PCR. The sample lists around 310,000 clones; 8% to 13% were seen once. There was one heparinised blood draw per donor, averaging around 120 mL. J lost 10 bases, V lost 2 bases, and 3 bases had no gene match. The CDR3 is 12 amino acids. Germline CDR1 reads SGHRS; CDR2 reads YFSETQ. Study results and caveats: cDNA sequencing could over-represent cells with high TCR expression. When Type 1 diabetes patients were examined, their TCRB CDR3s proved moderately but significantly shorter in all four CD4+ subsets.

This clone was counted many times. Antigen specificity is unknown. The receptor comes from a woman in her twenties or thirties in good health. The chain is built from TRBV5-1 and TRBJ2-1; TRBD1 matches 7 bases. The source material was naive CD4+ T cells from blood. CDR3 nucleotide sequence: TGCGCCAGCAGCTTACAGGGGTACGAGCAGTTCTTC. It is translated as CASSLQGYEQFF. The variable domain in full, completed from reference TRBV5-1 and TRBJ2-1, reads KAGVTQTPRYLIKTRGQQVTLSCSPISGHRSVSWYQQTPGQGLQFLFEYFSETQRNKGNFPGRFSGRQFSNSRSEMNVSTLELGDSALYLCASSLQGYEQFFGPGTRLTVL.